This T cell receptor beta chain is drawn from a study of beta chain features in type 1 diabetes. Trimming removed 10 bases from V and 7 bases from J; junction bases left unmatched: 12. The germline V gene has CDR1 SNHLY and CDR2 FYNNEI. This CDR3 comprises 13 residues. Expressed TCRB transcripts were sequenced after all isolated RNA was converted to cDNA. Libraries were prepared by immunoSEQ multiplex PCR; TCRdb keeps only in-frame clonotypes and omits some of them. The repertoire holds under 300,000 clones, with 25% to 30% as singletons. The chain carries TRBV2 and TRBJ1-2, with 7 bases identical to TRBD1. The source material was central memory CD4+ T cells from blood. The TCR was taken from a man between 25 and 39 years old in good health. This chain's CDR3 is CATSGTVYVGYTF. CDR3 bases: TGTGCCACTTCCGGGACAGTCTATGTTGGCTACACCTTC.